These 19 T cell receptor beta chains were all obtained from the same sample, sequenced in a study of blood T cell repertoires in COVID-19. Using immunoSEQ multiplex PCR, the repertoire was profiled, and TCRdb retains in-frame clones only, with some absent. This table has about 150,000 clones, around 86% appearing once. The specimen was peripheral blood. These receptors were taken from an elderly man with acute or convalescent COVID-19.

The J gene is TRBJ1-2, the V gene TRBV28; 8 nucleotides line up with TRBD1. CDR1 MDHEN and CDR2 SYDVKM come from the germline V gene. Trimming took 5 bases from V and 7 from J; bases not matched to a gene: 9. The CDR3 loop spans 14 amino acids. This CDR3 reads CASSPGQGVGGYTF. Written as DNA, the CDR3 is TGTGCCAGCAGTCCCGGACAGGGAGTAGGTGGCTACACCTTC.

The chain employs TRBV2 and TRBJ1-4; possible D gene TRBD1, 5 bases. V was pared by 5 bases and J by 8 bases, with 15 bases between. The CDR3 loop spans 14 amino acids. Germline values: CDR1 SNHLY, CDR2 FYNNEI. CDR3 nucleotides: TGTGCCAGCAGTTTGAACAGGATAGAGGAAAAACTGTTTTTT. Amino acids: CASSLNRIEEKLFF.

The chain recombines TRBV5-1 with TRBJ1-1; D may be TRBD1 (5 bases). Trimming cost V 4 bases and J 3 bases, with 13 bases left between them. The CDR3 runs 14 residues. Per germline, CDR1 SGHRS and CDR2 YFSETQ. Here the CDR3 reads CASSQGGVDTEAFF. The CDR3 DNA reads TGCGCCAGCAGCCAGGGCGGCGTGGACACTGAAGCTTTCTTT.

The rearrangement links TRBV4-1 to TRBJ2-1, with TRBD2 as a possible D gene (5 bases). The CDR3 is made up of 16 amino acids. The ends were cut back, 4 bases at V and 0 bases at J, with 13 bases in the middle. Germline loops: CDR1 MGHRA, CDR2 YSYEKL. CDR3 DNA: TGCGCCAGCAGCCTAACAGCGGTTGCCTCCTACAATGAGCAGTTCTTC. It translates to CASSLTAVASYNEQFF.

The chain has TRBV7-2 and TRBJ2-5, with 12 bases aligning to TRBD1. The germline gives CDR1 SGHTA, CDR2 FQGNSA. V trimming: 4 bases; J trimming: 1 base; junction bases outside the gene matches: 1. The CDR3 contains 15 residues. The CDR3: CASSWDRGRQETQYF. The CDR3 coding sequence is TGTGCCAGCAGCTGGGACAGGGGGCGCCAAGAGACCCAGTACTTC.

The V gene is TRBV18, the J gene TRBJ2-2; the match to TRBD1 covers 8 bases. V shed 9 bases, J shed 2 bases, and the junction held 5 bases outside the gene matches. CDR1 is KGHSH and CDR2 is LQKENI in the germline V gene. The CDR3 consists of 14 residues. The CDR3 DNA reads TGTGCCAGTTCCGGGACAGGTAACACCGGGGAGCTGTTTTTT. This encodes CASSGTGNTGELFF.

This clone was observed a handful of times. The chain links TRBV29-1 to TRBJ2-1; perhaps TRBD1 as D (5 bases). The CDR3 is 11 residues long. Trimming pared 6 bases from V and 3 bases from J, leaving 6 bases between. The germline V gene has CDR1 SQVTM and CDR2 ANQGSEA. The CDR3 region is CSVDSYNEQFF. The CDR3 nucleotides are TGCAGCGTCGACAGCTACAATGAGCAGTTCTTC.

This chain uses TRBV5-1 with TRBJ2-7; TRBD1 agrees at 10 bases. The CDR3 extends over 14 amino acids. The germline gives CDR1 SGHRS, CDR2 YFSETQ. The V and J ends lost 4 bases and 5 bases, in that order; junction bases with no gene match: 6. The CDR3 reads CASSQPGQGHEQYF. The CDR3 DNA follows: TGCGCCAGCAGCCAACCGGGACAGGGGCACGAGCAGTACTTC.

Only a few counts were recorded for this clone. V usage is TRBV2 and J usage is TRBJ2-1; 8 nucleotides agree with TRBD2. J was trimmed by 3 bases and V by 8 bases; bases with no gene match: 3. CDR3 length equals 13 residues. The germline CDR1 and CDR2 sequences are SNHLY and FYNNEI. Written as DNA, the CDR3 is TGTGCCAGCTTGGGACTAGTCTACAATGAGCAGTTCTTC. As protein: CASLGLVYNEQFF. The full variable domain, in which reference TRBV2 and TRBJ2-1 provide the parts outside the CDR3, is EPEVTQTPSHQVTQMGQEVILRCVPISNHLYFYWYRQILGQKVEFLVSFYNNEISEKSEIFDDQFSVERPDGSNFTLKIRSTKLEDSAMYFCASLGLVYNEQFFGPGTRLTVL.

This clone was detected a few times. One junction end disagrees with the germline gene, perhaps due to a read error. CDR3 DNA sequence: TGCGCCAGCACCTTGGAGGGCAGGGAAGGAGAGACCCAGTACTTC. Amino acids: CASTLEGREGETQYF. The chain links TRBV5-1 to TRBJ2-5; tentatively, D is TRBD2 (6 bases). CDR1 is SGHRS, CDR2 YFSETQ, per germline. The CDR3 totals 15 residues.

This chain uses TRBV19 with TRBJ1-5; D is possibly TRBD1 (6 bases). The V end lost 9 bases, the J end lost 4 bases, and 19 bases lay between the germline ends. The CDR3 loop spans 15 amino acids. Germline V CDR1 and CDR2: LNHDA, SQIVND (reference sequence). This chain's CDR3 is CASRHTGQGNQPQHF. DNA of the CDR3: TGTGCCAGCCGGCATACAGGTCAGGGGAATCAGCCCCAGCATTTT.

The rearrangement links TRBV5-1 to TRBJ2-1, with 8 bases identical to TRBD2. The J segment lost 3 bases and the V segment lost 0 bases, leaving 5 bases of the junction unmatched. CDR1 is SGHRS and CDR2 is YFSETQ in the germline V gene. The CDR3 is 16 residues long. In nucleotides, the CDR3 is TGCGCCAGCAGCTTGGTGCTAGCGGGCAACTACAATGAGCAGTTCTTC. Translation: CASSLVLAGNYNEQFF.

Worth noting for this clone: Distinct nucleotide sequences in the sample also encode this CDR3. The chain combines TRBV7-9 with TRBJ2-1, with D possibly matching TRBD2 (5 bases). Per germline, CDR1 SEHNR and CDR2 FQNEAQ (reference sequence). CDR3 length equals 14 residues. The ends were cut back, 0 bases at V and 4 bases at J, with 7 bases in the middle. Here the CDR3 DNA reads TGTGCCAGCAGCTTAGCGGGAGAGTACAATGAGCAGTTCTTC. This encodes CASSLAGEYNEQFF.

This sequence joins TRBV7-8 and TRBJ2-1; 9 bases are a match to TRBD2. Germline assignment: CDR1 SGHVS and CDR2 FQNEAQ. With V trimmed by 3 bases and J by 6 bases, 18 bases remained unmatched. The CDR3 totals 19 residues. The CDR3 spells CASSLFRLAGIERGNEQFF. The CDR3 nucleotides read TGTGCCAGCAGCTTGTTTCGGCTAGCGGGGATTGAACGGGGCAATGAGCAGTTCTTC.

CDR3 protein: CASSLGGGDSPLHF. The CDR3 DNA follows: TGCGCCAGCAGCTTGGGAGGAGGGGATTCACCCCTCCACTTT. The chain links TRBV5-1 to TRBJ1-6; the D gene is possibly TRBD1 (5 bases). CDR3 length equals 14 residues. Looked up from germline, CDR1 is SGHRS and CDR2 is YFSETQ. Trimming cost V 0 bases and J 8 bases, with 9 bases left between them.

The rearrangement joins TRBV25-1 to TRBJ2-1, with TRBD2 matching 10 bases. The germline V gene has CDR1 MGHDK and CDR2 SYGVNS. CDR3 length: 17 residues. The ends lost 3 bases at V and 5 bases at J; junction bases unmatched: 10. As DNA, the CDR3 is TGTGCCAGCAGTGACGCCACCGGGACTAGCGTAAACAATGAGCAGTTCTTC. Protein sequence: CASSDATGTSVNNEQFF. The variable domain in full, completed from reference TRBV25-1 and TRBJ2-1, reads EADIYQTPRYLVIGTGKKITLECSQTMGHDKMYWYQQDPGMELHLIHYSYGVNSTEKGDLSSESTVSRIRTEHFPLTLESARPSHTSQYLCASSDATGTSVNNEQFFGPGTRLTVL.

The CDR3 protein is CASSLSLAGAVEQFF. CDR3 in DNA: TGCGCCAGCAGCTTGTCACTAGCGGGAGCCGTTGAGCAGTTCTTC. The chain employs TRBV5-1 and TRBJ2-1, with 11 bases matching TRBD2. Germline V lookup: CDR1 SGHRS, CDR2 YFSETQ. Losses at the gene ends were 1 base for V and 9 bases for J; bases not matched to a gene: 6. The CDR3 has 15 residues.

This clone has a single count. The CDR3 loop reads CASSLTGGGEKLFF. The CDR3 DNA reads as TGCGCCAGCAGCTTGACAGGGGGTGGTGAAAAACTGTTTTTT. The gene calls are TRBV5-1 and TRBJ1-4, with 8 bases aligning to TRBD1. The CDR3 is 14 amino acids. Per germline, CDR1 SGHRS and CDR2 YFSETQ. V lost 1 base and J lost 7; bases outside the gene matches: 3.

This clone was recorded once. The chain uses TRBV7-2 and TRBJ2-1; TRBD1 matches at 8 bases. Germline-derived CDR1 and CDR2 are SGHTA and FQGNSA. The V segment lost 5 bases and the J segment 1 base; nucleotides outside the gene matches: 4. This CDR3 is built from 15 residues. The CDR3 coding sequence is TGTGCCAGCAGCACCCGACAGGGGTCCTACAATGAGCAGTTCTTC. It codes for CASSTRQGSYNEQFF.